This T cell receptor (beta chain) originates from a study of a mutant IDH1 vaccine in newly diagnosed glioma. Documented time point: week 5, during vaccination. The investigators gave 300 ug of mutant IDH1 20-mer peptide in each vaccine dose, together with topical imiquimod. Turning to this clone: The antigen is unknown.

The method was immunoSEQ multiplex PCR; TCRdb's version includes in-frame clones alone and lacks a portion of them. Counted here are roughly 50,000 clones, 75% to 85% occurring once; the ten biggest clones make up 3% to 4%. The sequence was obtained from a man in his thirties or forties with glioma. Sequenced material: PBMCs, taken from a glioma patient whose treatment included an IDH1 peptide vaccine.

The CDR3 spells CASSEARAALDAGYTF. CDR3 in DNA: TGTGCCAGCAGTGAAGCTCGGGCCGCCCTTGATGCTGGCTACACCTTC. The chain employs TRBV6-1 and TRBJ1-2; D gene ambiguous. Trimming removed 0 bases from V and 7 bases from J, with 18 bases in between. The CDR3 runs to 16 residues. Per the germline V gene, CDR1 is MNHNS and CDR2 is SASEGT.